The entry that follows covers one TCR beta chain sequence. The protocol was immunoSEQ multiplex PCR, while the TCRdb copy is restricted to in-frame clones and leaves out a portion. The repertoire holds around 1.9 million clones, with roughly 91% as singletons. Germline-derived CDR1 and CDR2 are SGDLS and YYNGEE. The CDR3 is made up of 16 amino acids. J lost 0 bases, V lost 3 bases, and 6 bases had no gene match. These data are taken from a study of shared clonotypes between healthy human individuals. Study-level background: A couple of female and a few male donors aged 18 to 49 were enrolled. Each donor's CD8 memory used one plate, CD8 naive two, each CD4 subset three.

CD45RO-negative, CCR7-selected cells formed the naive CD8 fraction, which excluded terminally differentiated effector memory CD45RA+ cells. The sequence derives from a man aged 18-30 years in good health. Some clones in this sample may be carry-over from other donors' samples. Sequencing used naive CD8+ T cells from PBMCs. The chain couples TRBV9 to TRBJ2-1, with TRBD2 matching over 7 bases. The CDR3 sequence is CASSANSGPSYNEQFF. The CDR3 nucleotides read TGTGCCAGCAGCGCAAATAGCGGGCCCTCCTACAATGAGCAGTTCTTC.